A single sample is the source of the 21 T cell receptor beta chains below, sequenced in a study of T cell clonality in common variable immunodeficiency. Assay used: immunoSEQ multiplex PCR; TCRdb lists only in-frame clones, some missing. Listed for the sample are about 43,000 clones, none seen a single time. Sequenced input: peripheral blood mononuclear cells. The receptors come from a person aged 18 to 75 in good health.

This clone showed up many times. The CDR3 goes on 3 residues after the read ends, and that part is filled in from the germline J gene. V is TRBV6-2 or TRBV6-3 and J is TRBJ2-3; 7 bases fit TRBD2. Trimming took 9 bases from V and 0 from J; bases not matched to a gene: 3. CDR1 is MNHEY, CDR2 SVGEGT, per germline. The CDR3 is made up of 13 amino acids. The CDR3 protein is CASRLASTDTQYF. The covered CDR3 bases are TGTGCCAGTCGACTAGCAAGCACAGATACG.

Many counts were recorded for this clone. The observed sequence ends 3 residues before the CDR3 terminus, with the missing tail filled in from the germline J gene. J is TRBJ2-5 and V is TRBV5-4; D remains unclear. V was shortened by 1 base and J by 2 bases, with 6 bases between the two germline ends. The CDR3 consists of 13 residues. CDR1 SGHNT and CDR2 YYREEE come from the germline V gene (reference sequence). Here the CDR3 reads CASSLMRQETQYF. The sequenced part of the CDR3 DNA is TGTGCCAGCAGCTTGATGAGGCAAGAGACC.

This clone was counted many times. The read stops 3 residues short of the end of the CDR3; the missing end is completed from the germline J gene. This chain links TRBV10-1 with TRBJ1-2, with 8 positions matching TRBD1. This CDR3 comprises 15 residues. V lost 5 bases, J lost 3 bases, and 8 bases stayed unmatched. CDR1 and CDR2 (germline): WNHNN, SYGVQD (reference sequence). The CDR3 sequence is CASSRPRGPYYGYTF. The sequenced CDR3 bases are TGCGCCAGCAGTAGACCCAGGGGGCCCTACTATGGC.

Many counts were recorded for this clone. The read is 3 residues too short to cover the CDR3 end, so that end is filled in from the germline J gene. The genes are TRBV4-1 and TRBJ2-5; tentatively, D is TRBD2 (6 bases). This CDR3 region has 15 residues. Germline assignment: CDR1 MGHRA and CDR2 YSYEKL. V gave up 2 bases and J gave up 1 base, with 11 bases separating them. CDR3 bases read: TGCGCCAGCAGCCAAATCGGGGGACTCCAAGAGACC. It is translated as CASSQIGGLQET. The entire CDR3 is CASSQIGGLQETQYF.

CDR3 bases read: TGTGCCAGCAGCGGACTGGGCGGAAGCACAGATACG. It is translated as CASSGLGGSTDT. The full CDR3 is CASSGLGGSTDTQYF. This chain joins TRBV6-4 and TRBJ2-3, with D tentatively TRBD2 (5 bases). From the germline J gene comes the end of the CDR3, since the read stops 3 residues before it. The V gene's germline CDR1 is MRHNA and CDR2 SNTAGT. V was clipped by 6 bases and J by 0 bases, with 13 bases between them. The CDR3 consists of 15 residues.

In this sample, this clone turned up many times. The read ends 3 residues early relative to the CDR3; the germline J gene fills the gap. The chain joins TRBV5-1 to TRBJ1-1; 7 nucleotides agree with TRBD1. The germline CDR1 and CDR2 sequences are SGHRS and YFSETQ. The CDR3 consists of 14 residues. With 2 bases clipped from V and 5 bases from J, the junction kept 6 bases outside the gene matches. Here the CDR3 reads CASSLGGRTTEAFF. The CDR3 DNA, read in part, is TGCGCCAGCAGCTTAGGGGGCAGGACGACTGAA.

This clone was seen ten or more times. The CDR3 end lies 3 residues beyond the end of the read and is filled in from the germline J gene. The rearrangement links TRBV19 to TRBJ2-5; perhaps TRBD1 as D (6 bases). The CDR3 loop spans 18 amino acids. The V and J ends lost 5 bases and 1 base respectively, with 23 bases between them. Germline V gene sequence: CDR1 LNHDA, CDR2 SQIVND (reference sequence). CDR3: CASSPRTGTQLGQETQYF. The sequenced part of the CDR3 DNA is TGTGCCAGTAGTCCGAGAACCGGGACACAGCTAGGCCAAGAGACC.

This clone has at least ten counts. The sequenced fragment ends 3 residues before the CDR3 boundary, so the rest is inferred from the germline J gene. The chain recombines TRBV5-1 with TRBJ1-4; no clear D. Germline V lookup: CDR1 SGHRS, CDR2 YFSETQ. The CDR3 sequence is 12 residues long. V was trimmed by 4 bases and J by 8 bases, leaving 9 bases between them. The chain's CDR3 is CASSPNMEKLFF. CDR3 bases read: TGCGCCAGCAGCCCGAACATGGAAAAA.

At least ten counts were recorded for this clone. The CDR3 is cut off 3 residues early in the read; its end comes from the germline J gene. The J gene is TRBJ1-1, the V gene TRBV19, with D hard to call. The CDR3 has 13 residues. V lost 6 bases and J 4 bases, leaving 12 bases between the germline ends. The germline V gene has CDR1 LNHDA and CDR2 SQIVND (reference sequence). CDR3 DNA, as far as it was read: TGTGCCAGTAGACTCCAAGAGATCACTGAA. The encoded protein is CASRLQEITE. The full CDR3 reads CASRLQEITEAFF.

The sample holds many counts of this clone. The sequence runs out 3 residues before the end of the CDR3; the remainder is reconstructed from the germline J gene. V and J are TRBV5-1 and TRBJ1-1; 9 bases line up with TRBD1. Unmatched junction bases numbered 5, after V lost 3 bases and J lost 2 bases. The germline gives CDR1 SGHRS, CDR2 YFSETQ. The CDR3 spans 15 residues. CDR3 bases read: TGCGCCAGCAGCTCGATGGGACAGGGTAACACTGAA. This sequence encodes CASSSMGQGNTE. The entire CDR3 reads CASSSMGQGNTEAFF.

There are many counts of this clone. The read ends 3 residues early relative to the CDR3; the germline J gene fills the gap. V usage is TRBV19 and J usage is TRBJ2-3, with 10 bases lining up with TRBD2. Germline-derived CDR1 and CDR2 are LNHDA and SQIVND (reference sequence). With 5 bases clipped from V and 3 bases from J, the junction kept 8 bases outside the gene matches. This CDR3 has 16 amino acids. CDR3 bases read: TGTGCCAGTAGTTCTACTAGCGGGGTAAGAACAGATACG. Translation gives CASSSTSGVRTDT. The entire CDR3 protein reads CASSSTSGVRTDTQYF. The variable domain in full, with the rest retrieved from reference TRBV19 and TRBJ2-3, is DGGITQSPKYLFRKEGQNVTLSCEQNLNHDAMYWYRQDPGQGLRLIYYSQIVNDFQKGDIAEGYSVSREKKESFPLTVTSAQKNPTAFYLCASSSTSGVRTDTQYFGPGTRLTVL.

In this sample, this clone turned up many times. CDR3 residues: CASRYTGSGANVLTF. The CDR3 bases that were read are TGTGCCAGCAGATACACAGGGTCTGGGGCCAACGTC. This rearrangement joins TRBV2 to TRBJ2-6; D possibly corresponds to TRBD1 (6 bases). The CDR3 end lies 3 residues beyond the end of the read and is filled in from the germline J gene. CDR1 and CDR2 from the germline V gene are SNHLY and FYNNEI. The CDR3 runs 15 residues. The V gene lost 6 bases and the J gene lost 1 base, with 10 bases spanning the gap. Supplemented by reference TRBV2 and TRBJ2-6, the full variable domain reads EPEVTQTPSHQVTQMGQEVILRCVPISNHLYFYWYRQILGQKVEFLVSFYNNEISEKSEIFDDQFSVERPDGSNFTLKIRSTKLEDSAMYFCASRYTGSGANVLTFGAGSRLTVL.

In this sample, this clone turned up many times. The read comes to an end 3 residues before the CDR3 does, leaving the germline J gene to fill in the end. This chain connects TRBV2 to TRBJ1-5; unclear D gene. Germline CDR1 is SNHLY and CDR2 is FYNNEI. Trimming cost V 7 bases and J 4 bases, with 14 bases left between them. The CDR3 totals 14 residues. The chain's CDR3 is CASTRGVGNQPQHF. CDR3 DNA (partial): TGTGCCAGCACCCGCGGGGTTGGGAATCAGCCC.

A remark on this clone: The read terminates 3 residues before the CDR3 end, so the remaining end is supplied by the germline J gene. The J gene is TRBJ2-7, the V gene TRBV10-2, with 11 bases lining up with TRBD1. The CDR3 contains 13 residues. Germline lookup yields CDR1 WSHSY and CDR2 SAAADI. V gave up 5 bases and J gave up 6 bases; unmatched junction bases: 3. This chain's CDR3 is CASSRDRGGEQYF. CDR3 DNA, as far as it was read: TGCGCCAGCAGTAGGGACAGGGGGGGCGAG.

Notes on this clone: A far larger clone differs by one base, so this is likely a read error. Coverage ceases 3 residues before the CDR3 finishes, and the germline J gene fills in the end. V usage is TRBV19 and J usage is TRBJ1-2; the D is unclear. The CDR3 extends over 15 amino acids. The germline CDR1 and CDR2 sequences are LNHDA and SQIVND (reference sequence). Trimming shortened V by 7 bases and J by 1 base, and 16 bases separated the two germline ends. Incomplete CDR3 DNA: TGTGCCAGTACTCCATCCAGCGGGATTAACTATGGC. Protein product: CASTPSSGINYG. The CDR3 in full is CASTPSSGINYGYTF.

This clone was seen more than once but under ten times. The read halts 3 residues ahead of the CDR3 end, with the missing end drawn from the germline J gene. The chain links TRBV11-1 to TRBJ1-5, with a possible D match to TRBD1 (6 bases). The CDR3 has 13 amino acids. The V and J ends lost 5 bases and 7 bases respectively, with 12 bases between them. Germline V gene lookup returns CDR1 SGHAT and CDR2 FQDESV (reference sequence). CDR3 DNA (partial): TGTGCCAGCAGCAGACAGGTAGGGCAGCCC. Translated: CASSRQVGQP. The CDR3 in full is CASSRQVGQPQHF.

There are many counts of this clone. The read terminates 3 residues ahead of where the CDR3 ends, so the germline J gene completes it. The chain links TRBV6-1 to TRBJ1-1; no clear D gene. V was cut by 4 bases and J by 4 bases, with 10 bases left in between. The germline V gene has CDR1 MNHNS and CDR2 SASEGT. This CDR3 is 13 amino acids long. Incomplete CDR3 DNA: TGTGCCAGCAGTGCGGGTCCGCCCACTGAA. Amino acids: CASSAGPPTE. The full CDR3 reads CASSAGPPTEAFF.

This clone occurred many times. The read stops 3 residues short of the end of the CDR3; the missing end is completed from the germline J gene. This chain uses TRBV9 with TRBJ2-7, with a weak D call TRBD2 (5 bases). The CDR3 runs to 16 residues. Germline-derived CDR1 and CDR2 are SGDLS and YYNGEE. V lost 4 bases to trimming and J lost 0 bases, with 17 bases between them. CDR3 DNA, as far as it was read: TGTGCCAGCAGCCCGAGCGGAGGCTTCTCCTCCTACGAG. This gives the protein CASSPSGGFSSYE. The entire CDR3 protein reads CASSPSGGFSSYEQYF.

In this sample, this clone turned up many times. The CDR3 is cut off 3 residues early in the read; its end comes from the germline J gene. This chain links TRBV28 with TRBJ1-1; D is undetermined. V lost 7 bases, J lost 6 bases, and 9 bases lay in between. Germline-derived CDR1 and CDR2 are MDHEN and SYDVKM. The CDR3 spans 11 residues. Incomplete CDR3 DNA: TGTGCCAGCAACCAGGCCCCTGAA. Amino acid sequence: CASNQAPE. The full CDR3 protein is CASNQAPEAFF.

This clone occurred many times. Read coverage stops 3 residues before the CDR3 terminus; the germline J gene supplies the remainder. The chain couples TRBV20-1 to TRBJ2-7; no reliable D call. This CDR3 is built from 15 residues. Germline V CDR1 and CDR2: DFQATT, SNEGSKA (reference sequence). Trimming took 0 bases from V and 0 from J, leaving 12 bases between them. CDR3 bases read: TGCAGTGCTAGAGAGGAGCGCTCAAGCTCCTACGAG. Translating gives CSAREERSSSYE. The entire CDR3 protein is CSAREERSSSYEQYF.

This clone was seen at least ten times. The read comes to an end 3 residues before the CDR3 does, leaving the germline J gene to fill in the end. V gene TRBV9 combines with J gene TRBJ2-2, with TRBD2 identical over 10 bases. CDR3 length equals 16 residues. Trimming took 4 bases from V and 6 from J; bases not matched to a gene: 9. Germline V gene lookup returns CDR1 SGDLS and CDR2 YYNGEE. CDR3 DNA (partial): TGTGCCAGCAGCATGATAACGGGACTAGCGCCCGGGGAG. Protein product: CASSMITGLAPGE. The whole CDR3 protein is CASSMITGLAPGELFF. The full variable domain, completed using reference TRBV9 and TRBJ2-2, is DSGVTQTPKHLITATGQRVTLRCSPRSGDLSVYWYQQSLDQGLQFLIQYYNGEERAKGNILERFSAQQFPDLHSELNLSSLELGDSALYFCASSMITGLAPGELFFGEGSRLTVL.